Sequencing of this T cell receptor (beta chain) was carried out in a study of T cells in Graves' hyperthyroidism and ophthalmopathy. Germline-derived CDR1 and CDR2 are GTSNPN and SVGIG (reference sequence). V was pared by 2 bases and J by 6 bases, with 13 bases between. CDR3 length equals 14 residues. This clonotype was observed a few times. Its target is unknown. Newly diagnosed hyperthyroidism, duration under 2 months, in patients aged 18 to 65. Patients with uncontrolled infections, other autoimmune diseases, pregnancy or lactation were excluded. General study results and limits: Within blood appeared most thyroid clonotypes that had expanded above 0.001.

Template material for amplifying TCR beta CDR3 regions consisted of RNA transcripts. The HTBI primer set was used in a first-round RT-PCR of the TCR CDR3. Each CDR3 protein gets one entry after TCRdb re-called the multiplex PCR reads with MiXCR. The data hold around 500,000 distinct CDR3 sequences, with about 14% observed a single time. The sequence was collected from a woman in her thirties or forties with Graves' hyperthyroidism. Sequencing input: blood. The chain joins TRBV30 to TRBJ2-2; weak D call: TRBD2 (5 bases). CDR3 in amino acids: CAWSPFSGSGELFF. CDR3 bases: TGTGCCTGGAGTCCCTTTTCGGGATCCGGGGAGCTGTTTTTT.